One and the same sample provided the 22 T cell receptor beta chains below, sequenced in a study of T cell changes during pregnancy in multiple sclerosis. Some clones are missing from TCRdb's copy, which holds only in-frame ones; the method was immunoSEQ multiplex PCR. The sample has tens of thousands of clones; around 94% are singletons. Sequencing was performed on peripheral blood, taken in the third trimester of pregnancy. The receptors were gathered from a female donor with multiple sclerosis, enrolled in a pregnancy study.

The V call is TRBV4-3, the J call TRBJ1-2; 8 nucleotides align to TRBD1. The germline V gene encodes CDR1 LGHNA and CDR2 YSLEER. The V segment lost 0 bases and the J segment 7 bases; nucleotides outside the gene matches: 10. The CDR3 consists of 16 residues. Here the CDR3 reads CASSQDGRQGASGYTF. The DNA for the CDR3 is TGCGCCAGCAGCCAAGATGGTAGGCAGGGGGCCTCTGGCTACACCTTC.

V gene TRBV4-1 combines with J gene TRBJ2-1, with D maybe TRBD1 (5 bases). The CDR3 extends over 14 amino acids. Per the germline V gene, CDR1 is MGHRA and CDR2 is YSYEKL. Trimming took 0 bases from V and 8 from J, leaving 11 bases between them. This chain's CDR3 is CASSQDRAVDEQFF. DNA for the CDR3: TGCGCCAGCAGCCAAGACAGGGCCGTGGATGAGCAGTTCTTC.

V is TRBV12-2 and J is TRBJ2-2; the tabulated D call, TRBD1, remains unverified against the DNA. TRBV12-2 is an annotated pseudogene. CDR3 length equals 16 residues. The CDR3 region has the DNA TGTGCAAGTCGCTTACACGGACAGGGGAGCACCGGGGAGCTGTTTTTT. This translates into CASRLHGQGSTGELFF.

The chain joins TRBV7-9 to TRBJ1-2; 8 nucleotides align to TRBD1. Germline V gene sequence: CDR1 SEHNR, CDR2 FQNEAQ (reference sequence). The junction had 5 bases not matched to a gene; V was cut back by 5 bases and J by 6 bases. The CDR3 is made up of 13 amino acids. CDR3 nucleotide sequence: TGTGCCAGCAGCCGTCAGGGGGCTCATGGCTACACCTTC. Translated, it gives CASSRQGAHGYTF.

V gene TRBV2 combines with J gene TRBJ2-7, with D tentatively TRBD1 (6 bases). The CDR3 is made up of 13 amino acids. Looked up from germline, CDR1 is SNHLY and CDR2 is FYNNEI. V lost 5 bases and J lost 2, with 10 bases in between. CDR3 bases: TGTGCCAGCAGTTTGACAGGACCCTACGAGCAGTACTTC. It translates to CASSLTGPYEQYF.

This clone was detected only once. This CDR3 is CASSLGDRGQKPTYEQYF. The CDR3 nucleotides read TGTGCCAGCAGCTTAGGGGATCGGGGACAGAAACCCACCTACGAGCAGTACTTC. This chain uses TRBV13 with TRBJ2-7; 7 bases align to TRBD1. V trimming: 0 bases; J trimming: 2 bases; junction bases outside the gene matches: 13. CDR3 size: 18 residues. The germline V gene encodes CDR1 PRHDT and CDR2 FYEKMQ (reference sequence).

CDR3 region: CASIGKDEYLVGRASQDGELFF. Here the CDR3 DNA reads TGCGCCAGCATAGGGAAGGATGAATATCTGGTCGGGAGGGCCTCGCAAGACGGGGAGCTGTTTTTT. The chain uses TRBV23-1 and TRBJ2-2, with TRBD2 identical over 8 bases. TRBV23-1 is designated an ORF whose function remains uncertain. Trimming at V came to 7 bases and at J to 7 bases, leaving 32 bases not matched to a gene. The CDR3 runs 22 residues.

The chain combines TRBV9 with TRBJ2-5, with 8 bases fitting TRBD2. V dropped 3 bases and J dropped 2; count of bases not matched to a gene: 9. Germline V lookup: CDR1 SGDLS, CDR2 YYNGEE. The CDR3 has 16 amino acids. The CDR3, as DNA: TGTGCCAGCAGCGCGGTCGGGGGGGAGGCACAAGAGACCCAGTACTTC. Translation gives CASSAVGGEAQETQYF.

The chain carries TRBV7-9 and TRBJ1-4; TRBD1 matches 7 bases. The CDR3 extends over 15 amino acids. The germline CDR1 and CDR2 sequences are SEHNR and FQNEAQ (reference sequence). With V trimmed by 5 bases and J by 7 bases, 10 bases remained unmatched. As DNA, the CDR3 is TGTGCCAGCAGCCAGGAGGCAGGGGGAGGTGAAAAACTGTTTTTT. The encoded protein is CASSQEAGGGEKLFF.

The CDR3 DNA follows: TGTGCCAGCGGGTCGGAGGGGTCGGGGAGGCCTGAAGCTTTCTTT. As protein: CASGSEGSGRPEAFF. The rearrangement links TRBV28 to TRBJ1-1, with D tentatively TRBD1 (5 bases). Per germline, CDR1 MDHEN and CDR2 SYDVKM. The CDR3 covers 15 residues. V was shortened by 8 bases and J by 6 bases, with 22 bases between the two germline ends.

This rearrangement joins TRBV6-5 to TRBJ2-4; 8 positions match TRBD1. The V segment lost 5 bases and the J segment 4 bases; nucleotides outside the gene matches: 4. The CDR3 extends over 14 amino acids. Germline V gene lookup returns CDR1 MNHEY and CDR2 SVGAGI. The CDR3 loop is CASSSGQGKNIQYF. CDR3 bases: TGTGCCAGCAGTAGTGGACAGGGAAAAAACATTCAGTACTTC.

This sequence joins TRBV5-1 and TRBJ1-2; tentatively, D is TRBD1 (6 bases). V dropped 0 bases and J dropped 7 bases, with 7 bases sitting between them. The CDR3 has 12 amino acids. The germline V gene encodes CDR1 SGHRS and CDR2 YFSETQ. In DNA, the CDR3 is TGCGCCAGCAGCTTGGACAGGGTTGGCTACACCTTC. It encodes CASSLDRVGYTF.

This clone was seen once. The CDR3 region is CASSSPSGRTYNEQFF. In nucleotides, the CDR3 is TGTGCCAGCAGCTCCCCTAGCGGGAGGACCTACAATGAGCAGTTCTTC. This sequence joins TRBV7-6 and TRBJ2-1, with TRBD2 matching 11 bases. The CDR3 totals 16 residues. Trimming cost V 4 bases and J 2 bases; bases outside gene matches: 4. From germline, CDR1 is SGHVS and CDR2 FNYEAQ. Full variable domain (rest looked up from reference TRBV7-6 and TRBJ2-1): GAGVSQSPRYKVTKRGQDVALRCDPISGHVSLYWYRQALGQGPEFLTYFNYEAQQDKSGLPNDRFSAERPEGSISTLTIQRTEQRDSAMYRCASSSPSGRTYNEQFFGPGTRLTVL.

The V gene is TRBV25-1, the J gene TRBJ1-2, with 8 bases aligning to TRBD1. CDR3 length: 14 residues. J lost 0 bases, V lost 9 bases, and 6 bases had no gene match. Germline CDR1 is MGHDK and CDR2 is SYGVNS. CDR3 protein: CASGGQETNYGYTF. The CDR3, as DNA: TGTGCCAGTGGGGGACAGGAGACTAACTATGGCTACACCTTC.

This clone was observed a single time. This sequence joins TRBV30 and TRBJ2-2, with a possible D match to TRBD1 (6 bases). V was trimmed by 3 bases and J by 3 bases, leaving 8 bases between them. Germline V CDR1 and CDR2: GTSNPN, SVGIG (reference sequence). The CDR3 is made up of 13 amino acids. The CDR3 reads CAWRQGDTGELFF. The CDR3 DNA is TGTGCCTGGAGACAGGGAGACACCGGGGAGCTGTTTTTT.

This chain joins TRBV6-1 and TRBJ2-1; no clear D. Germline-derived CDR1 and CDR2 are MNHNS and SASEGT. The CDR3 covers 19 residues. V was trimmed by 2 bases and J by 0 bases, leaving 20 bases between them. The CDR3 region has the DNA TGTGCCAGCAGTGAATACGTCATCGTTTCATCGAGCTCCTACAATGAGCAGTTCTTC. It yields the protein CASSEYVIVSSSSYNEQFF.

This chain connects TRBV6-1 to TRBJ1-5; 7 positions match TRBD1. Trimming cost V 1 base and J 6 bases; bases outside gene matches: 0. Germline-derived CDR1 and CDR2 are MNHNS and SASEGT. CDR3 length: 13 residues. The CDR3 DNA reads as TGTGCCAGCAGTGAAGACAGGGGTCAGCCCCAGCATTTT. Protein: CASSEDRGQPQHF.

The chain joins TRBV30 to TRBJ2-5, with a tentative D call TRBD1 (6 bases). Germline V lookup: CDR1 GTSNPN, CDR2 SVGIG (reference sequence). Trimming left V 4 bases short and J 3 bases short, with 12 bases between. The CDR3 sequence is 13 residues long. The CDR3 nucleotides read TGTGCCTGGACTTGGGGGCTTGAAGAGACCCAGTACTTC. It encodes CAWTWGLEETQYF.

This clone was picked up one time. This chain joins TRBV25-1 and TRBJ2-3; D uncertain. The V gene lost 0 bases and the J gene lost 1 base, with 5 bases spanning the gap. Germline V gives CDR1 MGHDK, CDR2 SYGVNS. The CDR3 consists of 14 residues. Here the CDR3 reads CASSEYSGTDTQYF. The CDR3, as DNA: TGTGCCAGCAGTGAATACAGCGGCACAGATACGCAGTATTTT. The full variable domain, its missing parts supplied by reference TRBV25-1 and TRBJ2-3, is EADIYQTPRYLVIGTGKKITLECSQTMGHDKMYWYQQDPGMELHLIHYSYGVNSTEKGDLSSESTVSRIRTEHFPLTLESARPSHTSQYLCASSEYSGTDTQYFGPGTRLTVL.

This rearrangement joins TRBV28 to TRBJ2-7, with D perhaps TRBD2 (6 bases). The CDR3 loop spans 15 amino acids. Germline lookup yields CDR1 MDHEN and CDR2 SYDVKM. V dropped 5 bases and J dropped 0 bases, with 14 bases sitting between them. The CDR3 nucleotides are TGTGCCAGCAGTACGGAGGGCGTCAGCTCCTACGAGCAGTACTTC. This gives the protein CASSTEGVSSYEQYF.

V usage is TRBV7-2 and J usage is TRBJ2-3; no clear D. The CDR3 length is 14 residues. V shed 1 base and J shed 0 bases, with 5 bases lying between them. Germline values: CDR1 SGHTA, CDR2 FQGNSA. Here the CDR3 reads CASSLGSSTDTQYF. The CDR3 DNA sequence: TGTGCCAGCAGCTTAGGGAGCAGCACAGATACGCAGTATTTT.

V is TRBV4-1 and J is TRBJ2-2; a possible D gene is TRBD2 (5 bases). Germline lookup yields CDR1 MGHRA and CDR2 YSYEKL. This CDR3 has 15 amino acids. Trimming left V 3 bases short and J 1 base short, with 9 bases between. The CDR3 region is CASSQIGLNTGELFF. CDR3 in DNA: TGCGCCAGCAGCCAGATCGGACTGAACACCGGGGAGCTGTTTTTT.